This passage covers 19 T cell receptor beta chains from one sample sequenced in a study of vaccination and CD4 T cells after COVID-19. As to treatment: roughly nine-day PBMC culture with coronavirus spike peptide pools or control peptides (ViraFEST assay). Oncomine TCR Beta short-read sequencing was applied to DNA from cultured CD4+ T cells. TCRdb fed the PCR reads into MiXCR, producing one record per CDR3 protein. The table has about 18,000 distinct CDR3 sequences, approximately 60% seen once. What these receptors recognize is not known. The specimen was CD4+ T cells from blood, cultured in vitro. All receptors derive from a human donor who had recovered from COVID-19.

This clonotype was detected only a few times. The CDR3 nucleotides are TGCAGTGCTAGATCACAGCCTACCGGGGAGCTGTTTTTT. This sequence encodes CSARSQPTGELFF. The chain recombines TRBV20-1 with TRBJ2-2; D gene uncertain. The CDR3 consists of 13 residues. V dropped 2 bases and J dropped 5 bases, with 9 bases sitting between them. From germline, CDR1 is DFQATT and CDR2 SNEGSKA (reference sequence).

V is TRBV30 and J is TRBJ2-1; TRBD2 agrees at 13 bases. The germline CDR1 and CDR2 sequences are GTSNPN and SVGIG (reference sequence). Trimming took 7 bases from V and 8 from J; bases not matched to a gene: 5. This CDR3 contains 13 residues. The CDR3 loop is CASTSGRIYEQFF. As DNA, the CDR3 is TGTGCCTCGACTAGCGGGAGGATCTATGAGCAGTTCTTC.

The V gene is TRBV7-3, the J gene TRBJ2-7; 11 positions agree with TRBD2. The CDR3 has 15 residues. The J segment lost 3 bases and the V segment lost 3 bases, leaving 4 bases of the junction unmatched. Germline V gives CDR1 SGHTA, CDR2 FQGTGA. The CDR3 DNA is TGTGCCAGCAGCTTGGCTGGGACTAGCGGCTACGAGCAGTACTTC. Translation gives CASSLAGTSGYEQYF.

J is TRBJ1-5 and V is TRBV20-1; 7 bases are a match to TRBD1. Per germline, CDR1 DFQATT and CDR2 SNEGSKA (reference sequence). This CDR3 is built from 17 residues. With V trimmed by 0 bases and J by 5 bases, 13 bases remained unmatched. In nucleotides, the CDR3 is TGCAGTGCTAGAGACCCCGGCGCGACAGGGATCTATCAGCCCCAGCATTTT. Amino acids: CSARDPGATGIYQPQHF.

CDR3 nucleotide sequence: TGTGCCAGCAGTGAACAACCGAGGAAGGAAGATACGCAGTATTTT. Translated, it gives CASSEQPRKEDTQYF. The chain employs TRBV6-1 and TRBJ2-3, with D unresolved. The V gene's germline CDR1 is MNHNS and CDR2 SASEGT. The length of the CDR3 is 15 residues. Trimming took off 2 bases at V and 5 bases at J, with 14 bases between the two ends.

The chain carries TRBV7-9 and TRBJ1-6, with D possibly matching TRBD1 (5 bases). The CDR3 covers 15 residues. Trimming took 1 base from V and 7 from J, leaving 11 bases between them. CDR1 SEHNR and CDR2 FQNEAQ come from the germline V gene (reference sequence). The CDR3 DNA reads TGTGCCAGCAGCTTAGTTCAGGGTTTCAATTCACCCCTCCACTTT. Protein: CASSLVQGFNSPLHF. Drawing the rest from reference TRBV7-9 and TRBJ1-6, the complete variable domain is DTGVSQNPRHKITKRGQNVTFRCDPISEHNRLYWYRQTLGQGPEFLTYFQNEAQLEKSRLLSDRFSAERPKGSFSTLEIQRTEQGDSAMYLCASSLVQGFNSPLHFGNGTRLTVT.

This clonotype was found once. CDR3 protein: CASRFYRENTEAFF. DNA for the CDR3: TGTGCCAGCAGGTTCTACAGGGAGAACACTGAAGCTTTCTTT. The chain recombines TRBV2 with TRBJ1-1, with a tentative D call TRBD1 (6 bases). The CDR3 is 14 residues long. CDR1 and CDR2 from the germline V gene are SNHLY and FYNNEI. V was shortened by 6 bases and J by 1 base, with 12 bases between the two germline ends.

The DNA for the CDR3 is TGTGCCAGCAGGACCGGGACAGGGGCCCCCTACGAGCAGTACTTC. The encoded protein is CASRTGTGAPYEQYF. V usage is TRBV12-3 or TRBV12-4 and J usage is TRBJ2-7, with TRBD1 identical over 10 bases. CDR3 length equals 15 residues. The ends lost 6 bases at V and 2 bases at J; junction bases unmatched: 7.

Only a few counts were recorded for this clonotype. The chain has TRBV5-1 and TRBJ2-3, with D unresolved. The CDR3 is made up of 12 amino acids. The germline V gene has CDR1 SGHRS and CDR2 YFSETQ. The V gene lost 4 bases and the J gene lost 6 bases, with 9 bases spanning the gap. In DNA, the CDR3 is TGCGCCAGCAGCGTGATAGGGGATACGCAGTATTTT. Translated, it gives CASSVIGDTQYF.

This chain joins TRBV11-3 and TRBJ2-3, with D possibly matching TRBD2 (5 bases). Trimming left V 5 bases short and J 2 bases short, with 11 bases between. The CDR3 covers 14 residues. Germline V lookup: CDR1 SGHNT, CDR2 YENEEA. The CDR3 DNA follows: TGTGCCAGCAGCCCTCAGCGGAACACAGATACGCAGTATTTT. It encodes CASSPQRNTDTQYF.

The J gene is TRBJ1-2, the V gene TRBV20-1, with D hard to call. CDR3 length equals 12 residues. V was trimmed by 0 bases and J by 6 bases, leaving 8 bases between them. In germline, CDR1 is DFQATT, CDR2 SNEGSKA (reference sequence). CDR3 protein: CSARDLGDGYTF. The CDR3 coding sequence is TGCAGTGCTAGAGATCTAGGAGATGGCTACACCTTC.

The chain's CDR3 is CAWSGTGGGQPQHF. The CDR3 nucleotides are TGTGCCTGGAGTGGAACAGGGGGCGGTCAGCCCCAGCATTTT. The chain carries TRBV30 and TRBJ1-5; 9 nucleotides match TRBD1. Germline V CDR1 and CDR2: GTSNPN, SVGIG (reference sequence). The CDR3 sequence is 14 residues long. V gave up 1 base and J gave up 6 bases; unmatched junction bases: 4.

The CDR3 is CSAPTQADPYNEQFF. The CDR3 coding sequence is TGCAGTGCCCCGACCCAAGCGGACCCCTACAATGAGCAGTTCTTC. V usage is TRBV20-1 and J usage is TRBJ2-1; possibly TRBD2 for D (5 bases). Germline V lookup: CDR1 DFQATT, CDR2 SNEGSKA (reference sequence). The ends were cut back, 6 bases at V and 2 bases at J, with 17 bases in the middle. This CDR3 spans 15 amino acids.

The chain carries TRBV6-2 or TRBV6-3 and TRBJ2-3; TRBD1 or TRBD2 may be the D gene (6 bases each). Deletions cut 2 bases from V and 2 bases from J, with 17 bases between. Germline V gene data show CDR1 as MNHEY and CDR2 as SVGEGT. The CDR3 consists of 17 residues. CDR3 DNA sequence: TGTGCCAGCAGTTACCGCTTCGAGAGGGGGGACACAGATACGCAGTATTTT. This sequence encodes CASSYRFERGDTDTQYF.

This clonotype occurred once. The chain employs TRBV12-3 or TRBV12-4 and TRBJ1-4; tentatively, D is TRBD1 (5 bases). V was trimmed by 6 bases and J by 7 bases, leaving 12 bases between them. The length of the CDR3 is 13 residues. The CDR3 DNA sequence: TGTGCCAGCAGGGCGGGGGGAAGTGAAAAACTGTTTTTT. It is translated as CASRAGGSEKLFF.

The table lists this clonotype with a few counts. The V and J genes are TRBV7-6 and TRBJ1-4; TRBD1 might be the D (5 bases). The V gene's germline CDR1 is SGHVS and CDR2 FNYEAQ. V lost 0 bases to trimming and J lost 8 bases, with 13 bases between them. The CDR3 consists of 15 residues. The CDR3 here is CASSLALGDPEKLFF. The CDR3 bases are TGTGCCAGCAGCTTAGCACTAGGGGATCCCGAAAAACTGTTTTTT.

The CDR3 is CSARDYSSYNEQFF. The CDR3 DNA reads as TGCAGCGCTCGGGACTACAGCTCCTACAATGAGCAGTTCTTC. The chain has TRBV29-1 and TRBJ2-1; TRBD2 matches 7 bases. There are 14 residues in the CDR3. Germline V lookup: CDR1 SQVTM, CDR2 ANQGSEA. V gave up 7 bases and J gave up 0 bases; unmatched junction bases: 6.

V usage is TRBV2 and J usage is TRBJ2-5; D gene uncertain. CDR1 and CDR2 (germline): SNHLY, FYNNEI. This CDR3 has 13 residues. V lost 8 bases to trimming and J lost 5 bases, with 15 bases between them. CDR3 DNA: TGTGCCAGCTCTGGCGGTCTGGGGGAGACCCAGTACTTC. Translation gives CASSGGLGETQYF.

This clonotype came up once. The DNA for the CDR3 is TGTGCCAGCAGTTCCTCCGGGACAGGTTTTAGGGAGCAGTACTTC. Its translation is CASSSSGTGFREQYF. The chain combines TRBV27 with TRBJ2-7, with 8 nucleotides matching TRBD1. The germline V gene encodes CDR1 MNHEY and CDR2 SMNVEV (reference sequence). V lost 4 bases to trimming and J lost 7 bases; unmatched junction nucleotides: 12. The CDR3 loop spans 15 amino acids.